This T cell receptor (beta chain) stems from a study of blood T cells in healthy people across ages. CDR1 is MDHEN, CDR2 SYDVKM, per germline. The trim removed 4 bases at V and 3 bases at J, leaving 7 bases unmatched. The CDR3 is 15 amino acids. Russia was home to the donors, healthy Caucasian individuals aged about 6 to 90. PBMCs numbering at least 6 million were isolated per sample. The table lists this clonotype with a count of one. Next came a second PCR, run for about 6 to 11 cycles, which used a sample-barcoded 5' primer along with a J-beta primer mix. Each CDR3 protein is one row after TCRdb ran MiXCR on the 5' RACE reads. The repertoire includes roughly 800,000 distinct CDR3 sequences, roughly 64% of them detected once, and roughly 20% sits in the top ten.

This receptor was obtained from a young man in good health. Sequences were obtained from blood. This sequence joins TRBV28 and TRBJ2-3; 7 nucleotides line up with TRBD1. The CDR3 protein is CASSSRDRGTDTQYF. As DNA, the CDR3 is TGTGCCAGCAGTTCCCGGGACAGAGGGACAGATACGCAGTATTTT.